Listed below are T cell receptor beta chains from one sample, sequenced in a study of memory CD4+ T cells and cytomegalovirus serostatus. TCRdb keeps only in-frame clones here, not all; method: immunoSEQ multiplex PCR. The sample holds more than 55,000 clones, 82% seen once. Source material: memory CD4+ T cells from blood. Receptors originate from an adult in good health and CMV-seronegative. Each CDR3 is given without its conserved first and last residue. D genes are given only for firm matches.

v_gene,j_gene,d_gene,CDR3aa
TRBV7-6,TRBJ2-1,TRBD2,ASSSGLAGGLAYNEQF
TRBV7-2,TRBJ2-7,TRBD1,ASSSTGGPYEQY
TRBV27,TRBJ2-7,-,ASTKSGGLGYEQY
TRBV2,TRBJ1-6,-,ASSLGVSPLH
TRBV6-1,TRBJ1-2,TRBD1,ASSMGQDYGYT
TRBV27,TRBJ2-7,-,ASSLSIFGGDEQY
TRBV25-1,TRBJ2-1,TRBD2,ASSLSGGRVNEQF
TRBV7-3,TRBJ2-2,TRBD2,ASSLLADLTGELF
TRBV18,TRBJ2-5,TRBD2,ASSPELAGIQETQY
TRBV6-1,TRBJ1-1,-,ASSGNRRRNTEAF
TRBV20-1,TRBJ1-1,-,SAWVDTEAF
TRBV5-6,TRBJ2-5,-,ASSPDSFRIQETQY
TRBV5-1,TRBJ1-2,TRBD1,ASKLTGSGYGYT
TRBV7-8,TRBJ2-2,TRBD1,ASSFDPGQGRELF
TRBV15,TRBJ2-1,-,ATSRQDDEQF
TRBV7-2,TRBJ2-3,TRBD2,ASSLAPGLAGTDTQY
TRBV2,TRBJ2-7,TRBD1,ASSSTGTGSEQY
TRBV4-1,TRBJ2-7,TRBD1,ASSQGAQGARYEQY
TRBV10-3,TRBJ1-1,-,AISRQGKRDTEAF
TRBV5-7,TRBJ2-7,-,ASSFPYEQY
TRBV13,TRBJ2-1,TRBD2,ASSPLFILAGNYNEQF
TRBV28,TRBJ1-6,-,ASSTGLHRGSPLH
TRBV5-1,TRBJ2-2,-,ASSGRGGPGELF
TRBV18,TRBJ2-5,TRBD1,ASSLQTGRETQY
TRBV7-3,TRBJ1-1,TRBD1,ASSPTGGGGTEAF
TRBV5-1,TRBJ1-2,-,ASSLVRGDGYT
TRBV27,TRBJ2-3,TRBD2,ASSSLGTSGPPDTQY
TRBV30,TRBJ2-7,-,AWSPRRGTVQY
TRBV28,TRBJ1-3,-,ASRESGQPGNTIY
TRBV9,TRBJ2-3,TRBD2,ASSTLAGVWDTQY
TRBV6-1,TRBJ2-7,-,ASLPTGFYEQY
TRBV7-8,TRBJ2-2,-,ASSRLSGNTGELF
TRBV4-1,TRBJ2-7,-,ASSQQELSGEQY
TRBV9,TRBJ1-5,-,ASSVGSGPPSNQPQH
TRBV28,TRBJ1-5,-,ASSLYQGYQPQH
TRBV7-8,TRBJ1-1,TRBD1,ASSPGQGQRNTEAF
TRBV7-6,TRBJ1-5,-,ASSPAVGNQPQH
TRBV7-8,TRBJ1-2,TRBD1,ASSLSQDRGGGYT
TRBV4-2,TRBJ1-4,-,ASSPRPTSTNEKLF
TRBV6-6,TRBJ1-1,-,ASGREAF
TRBV18,TRBJ1-1,-,ASSPGGKGTEAF
TRBV27,TRBJ1-1,-,ASSLEFGVITEAF
TRBV18,TRBJ2-1,-,ASSPPSRSPSYNEQF
TRBV4-1,TRBJ2-7,-,ASSQALLGRSSYEQY
TRBV7-9,TRBJ1-3,TRBD1,ANPPNRDRGGNTIY
TRBV7-7,TRBJ2-1,-,ASSASLGKGNEQF
TRBV11-2,TRBJ2-7,TRBD1,ASTPGGKGEQY
TRBV11-2,TRBJ2-3,TRBD2,ASTRWTSGTDTQY
TRBV30,TRBJ2-3,-,AWSREDTQY
TRBV6-6,TRBJ2-5,TRBD2,ANRAGGGAVETQY
TRBV7-6,TRBJ2-1,-,ASRKTPGGNEQF
TRBV10-3,TRBJ1-6,-,AMSERASDSPLH
TRBV4-2,TRBJ1-2,TRBD1,ASSQDTGDNYGYT
TRBV5-6,TRBJ1-2,-,ASSPRGVNYGYT